This T cell receptor beta chain was documented in a study of blood T cell repertoires in COVID-19. Looking at the study overall: T cells, B-cell-depleted T cells, or PBMCs provided the cDNA or gDNA that served as material.

V lost 3 bases and J lost 5; bases outside the gene matches: 8. This CDR3 has 15 amino acids. Germline CDR1 is KGHDR and CDR2 is SFDVKD. Followed over time, Seattle patients had been enrolled while infection was active. Under the authors' procedure: How many nucleated cells were present was estimated from reference gene primer amplification. Assay: immunoSEQ multiplex PCR; the TCRdb copy retains only in-frame clones and omits some. V, J and clone size reflect that table, while D and trimming were determined from the DNA. The data contain 150,000 or so clones, around nine tenths of them singletons. The receptor's source is a woman in her seventies with COVID-19, enrolled during active disease. V usage is TRBV24-1 and J usage is TRBJ2-5; 7 bases align to TRBD2. The material sequenced was peripheral blood. CDR3 DNA sequence: TGTGCCACCAGTGATCCCCAGCGGGGAGGGGAGACCCAGTACTTC. The encoded protein is CATSDPQRGGETQYF.